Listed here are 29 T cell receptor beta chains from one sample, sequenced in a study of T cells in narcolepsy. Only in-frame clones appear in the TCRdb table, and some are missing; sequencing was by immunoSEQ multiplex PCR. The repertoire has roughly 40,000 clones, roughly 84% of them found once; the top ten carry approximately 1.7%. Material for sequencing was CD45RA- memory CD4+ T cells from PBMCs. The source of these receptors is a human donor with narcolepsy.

Here the CDR3 DNA reads TGTGCCAGCAGGGAGGACAGGAATGAGCAGTTCTTC. It specifies CASREDRNEQFF. This chain connects TRBV2 to TRBJ2-1, with 7 bases that match TRBD1. J gave up 7 bases and V 6 bases, and 3 bases lay outside the gene matches. Germline CDR1 and CDR2: SNHLY and FYNNEI. The CDR3 sequence is 12 residues long.

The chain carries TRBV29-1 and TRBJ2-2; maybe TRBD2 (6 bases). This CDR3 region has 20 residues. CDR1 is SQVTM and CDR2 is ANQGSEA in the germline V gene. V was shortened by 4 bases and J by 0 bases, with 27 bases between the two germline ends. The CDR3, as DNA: TGCAGCGTTGGGGGAGGTTTGGGCGGATCCGAAAGAGCGAACACCGGGGAGCTGTTTTTT. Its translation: CSVGGGLGGSERANTGELFF.

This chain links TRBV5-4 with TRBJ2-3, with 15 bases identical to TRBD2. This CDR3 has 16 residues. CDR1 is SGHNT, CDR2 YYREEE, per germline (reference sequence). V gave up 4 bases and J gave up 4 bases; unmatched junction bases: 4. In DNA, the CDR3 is TGTGCCAGCAGCCAGGGACTAGCGGGGGGCTCAGATACGCAGTATTTT. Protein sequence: CASSQGLAGGSDTQYF.

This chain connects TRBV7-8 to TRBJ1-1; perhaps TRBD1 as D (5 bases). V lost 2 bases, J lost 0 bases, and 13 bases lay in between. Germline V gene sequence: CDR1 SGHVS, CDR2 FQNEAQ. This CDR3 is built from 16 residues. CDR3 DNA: TGTGCCAGCAGCTTAAGGGGAACACTTATGAACACTGAAGCTTTCTTT. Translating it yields CASSLRGTLMNTEAFF.

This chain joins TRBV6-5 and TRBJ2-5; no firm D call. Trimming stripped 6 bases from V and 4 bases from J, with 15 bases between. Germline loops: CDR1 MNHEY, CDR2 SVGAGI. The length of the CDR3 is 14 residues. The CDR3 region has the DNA TGTGCCAGCAGCCTCAGGAGATTAGCAGAGACCCAGTACTTC. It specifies CASSLRRLAETQYF.

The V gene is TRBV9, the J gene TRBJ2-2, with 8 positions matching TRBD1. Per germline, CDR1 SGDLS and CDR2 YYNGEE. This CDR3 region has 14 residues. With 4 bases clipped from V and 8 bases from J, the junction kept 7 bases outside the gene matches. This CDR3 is CASSKRTGMGELFF. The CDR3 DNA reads TGTGCCAGCAGCAAGAGGACAGGGATGGGGGAGCTGTTTTTT.

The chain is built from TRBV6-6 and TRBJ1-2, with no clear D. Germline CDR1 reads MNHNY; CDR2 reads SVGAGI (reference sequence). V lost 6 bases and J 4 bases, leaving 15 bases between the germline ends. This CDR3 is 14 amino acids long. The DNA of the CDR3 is TGTGCCAGCAGCTTAGACGGACCACCCTATGGCTACACCTTC. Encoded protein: CASSLDGPPYGYTF.

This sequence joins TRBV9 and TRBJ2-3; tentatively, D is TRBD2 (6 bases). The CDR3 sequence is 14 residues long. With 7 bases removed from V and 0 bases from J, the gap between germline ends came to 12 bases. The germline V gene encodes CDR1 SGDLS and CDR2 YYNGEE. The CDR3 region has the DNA TGTGCCAGCCAACTTAGCGGTAGCACAGATACGCAGTATTTT. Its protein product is CASQLSGSTDTQYF.

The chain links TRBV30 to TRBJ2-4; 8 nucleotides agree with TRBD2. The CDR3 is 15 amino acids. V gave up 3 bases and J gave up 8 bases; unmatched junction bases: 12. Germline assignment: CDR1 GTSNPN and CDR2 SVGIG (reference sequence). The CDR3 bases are TGTGCCTGGAGCGGGGGGGGCGACCTCCGTGACATTCAGTACTTC. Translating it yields CAWSGGGDLRDIQYF.

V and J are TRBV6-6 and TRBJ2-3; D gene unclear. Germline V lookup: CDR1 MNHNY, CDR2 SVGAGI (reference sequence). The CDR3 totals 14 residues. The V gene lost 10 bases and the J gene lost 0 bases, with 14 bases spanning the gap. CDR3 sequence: CATKKAHSTDTQYF. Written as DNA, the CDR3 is TGTGCCACAAAAAAGGCGCATAGCACAGATACGCAGTATTTT.

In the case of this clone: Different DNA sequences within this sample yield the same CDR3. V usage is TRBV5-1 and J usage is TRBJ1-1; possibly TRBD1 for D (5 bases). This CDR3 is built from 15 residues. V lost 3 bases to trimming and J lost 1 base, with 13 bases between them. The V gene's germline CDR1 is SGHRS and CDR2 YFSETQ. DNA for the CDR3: TGCGCCAGCAGCTCGCAAACGACAGCGAACACTGAAGCTTTCTTT. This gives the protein CASSSQTTANTEAFF.

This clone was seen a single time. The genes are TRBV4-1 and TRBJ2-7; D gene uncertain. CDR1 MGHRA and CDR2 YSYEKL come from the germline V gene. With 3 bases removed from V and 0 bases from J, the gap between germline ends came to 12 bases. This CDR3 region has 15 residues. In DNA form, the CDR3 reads TGCGCCAGCAGCCACACCTTAGTTAGCTCCTACGAGCAGTACTTC. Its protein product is CASSHTLVSSYEQYF.

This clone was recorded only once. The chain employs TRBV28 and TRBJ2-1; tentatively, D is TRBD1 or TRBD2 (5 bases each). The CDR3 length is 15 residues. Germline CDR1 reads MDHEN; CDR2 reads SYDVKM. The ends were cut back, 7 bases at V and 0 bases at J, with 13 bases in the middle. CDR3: CASTNGGGSYNEQFF. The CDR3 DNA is TGTGCCAGCACCAATGGTGGGGGCTCCTACAATGAGCAGTTCTTC.

CDR3 protein: CASSPPGQGDGYTF. CDR3 in DNA: TGTGCCAGTAGTCCCCCTGGACAGGGGGATGGCTACACCTTC. This chain connects TRBV19 to TRBJ1-2; 10 bases align to TRBD1. The CDR3 totals 14 residues. CDR1 is LNHDA and CDR2 is SQIVND in the germline V gene (reference sequence). V shed 5 bases, J shed 6 bases, and the junction held 6 bases outside the gene matches.

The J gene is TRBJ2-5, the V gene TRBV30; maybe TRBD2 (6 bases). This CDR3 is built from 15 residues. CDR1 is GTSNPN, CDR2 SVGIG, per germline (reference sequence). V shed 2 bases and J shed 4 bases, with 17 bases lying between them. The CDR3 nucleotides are TGTGCCTGGAGTCTCACGACTAGTGCTCGAGAGACCCAGTACTTC. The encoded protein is CAWSLTTSARETQYF. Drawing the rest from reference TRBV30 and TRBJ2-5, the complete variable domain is SQTIHQWPATLVQPVGSPLSLECTVEGTSNPNLYWYRQAAGRGLQLLFYSVGIGQISSEVPQNLSASRPQDRQFILSSKKLLLSDSGFYLCAWSLTTSARETQYFGPGTRLLVL.

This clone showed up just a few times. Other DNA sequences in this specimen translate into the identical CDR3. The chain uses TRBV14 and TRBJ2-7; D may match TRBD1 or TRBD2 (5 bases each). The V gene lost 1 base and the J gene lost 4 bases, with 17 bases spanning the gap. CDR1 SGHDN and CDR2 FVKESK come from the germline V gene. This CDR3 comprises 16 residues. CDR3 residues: CASSQAFSGRPYEQYF. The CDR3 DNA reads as TGTGCCAGCAGCCAAGCGTTTTCGGGGCGGCCTTACGAGCAGTACTTC.

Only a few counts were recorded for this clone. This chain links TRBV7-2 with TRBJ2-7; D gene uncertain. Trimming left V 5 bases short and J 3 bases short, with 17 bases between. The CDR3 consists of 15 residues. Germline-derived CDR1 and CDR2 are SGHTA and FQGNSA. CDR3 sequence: CASSPATGRSYEQYF. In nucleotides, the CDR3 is TGTGCCAGCAGCCCAGCTACCGGACGGAGCTACGAGCAGTACTTC.

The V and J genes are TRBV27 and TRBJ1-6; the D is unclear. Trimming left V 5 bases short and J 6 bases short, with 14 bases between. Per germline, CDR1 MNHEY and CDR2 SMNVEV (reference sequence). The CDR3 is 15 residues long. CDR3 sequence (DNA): TGTGCCAGCAGTCCCCTGGGTCGGGTTAATTCACCCCTCCACTTT. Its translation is CASSPLGRVNSPLHF.

CDR3 DNA sequence: TGTGCCAGCAGTCTTAGTTTTAACACTGAAGCTTTCTTT. Amino acid sequence: CASSLSFNTEAFF. This sequence joins TRBV6-1 and TRBJ1-1; D is unclear. V dropped 5 bases and J dropped 2 bases, with 9 bases sitting between them. CDR3 length: 13 residues. Per germline, CDR1 MNHNS and CDR2 SASEGT.

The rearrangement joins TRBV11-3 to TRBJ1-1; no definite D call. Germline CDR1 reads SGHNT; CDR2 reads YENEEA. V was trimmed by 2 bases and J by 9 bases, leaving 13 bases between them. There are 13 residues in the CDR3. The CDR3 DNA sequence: TGTGCCAGCAGCTTAAGCGACTCCTTAAAAGCTTTCTTT. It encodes CASSLSDSLKAFF.

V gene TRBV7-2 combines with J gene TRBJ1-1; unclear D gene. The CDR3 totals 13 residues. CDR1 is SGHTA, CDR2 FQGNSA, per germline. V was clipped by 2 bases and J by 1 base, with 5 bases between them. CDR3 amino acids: CASSLWSNTEAFF. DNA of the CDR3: TGTGCCAGCAGCTTATGGTCGAACACTGAAGCTTTCTTT. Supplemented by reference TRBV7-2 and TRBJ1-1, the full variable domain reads GAGVSQSPSNKVTEKGKDVELRCDPISGHTALYWYRQSLGQGLEFLIYFQGNSAPDKSGLPSDRFSAERTGGSVSTLTIQRTQQEDSAVYLCASSLWSNTEAFFGQGTRLTVV.

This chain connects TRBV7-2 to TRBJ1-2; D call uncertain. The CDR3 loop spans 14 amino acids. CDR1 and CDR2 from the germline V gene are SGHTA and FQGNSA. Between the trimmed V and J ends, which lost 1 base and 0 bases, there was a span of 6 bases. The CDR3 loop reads CASSLVSANYGYTF. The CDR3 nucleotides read TGTGCCAGCAGCTTAGTATCAGCTAACTATGGCTACACCTTC.

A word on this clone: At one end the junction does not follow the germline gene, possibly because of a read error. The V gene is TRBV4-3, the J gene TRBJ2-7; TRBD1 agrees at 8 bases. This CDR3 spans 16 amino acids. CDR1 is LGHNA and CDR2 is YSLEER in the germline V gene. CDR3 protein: CASSQHRTGLSHEQYF. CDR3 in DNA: TGCGCCAGCAGCCAGCATAGGACAGGGCTCTCCCACGAGCAGTACTTC.

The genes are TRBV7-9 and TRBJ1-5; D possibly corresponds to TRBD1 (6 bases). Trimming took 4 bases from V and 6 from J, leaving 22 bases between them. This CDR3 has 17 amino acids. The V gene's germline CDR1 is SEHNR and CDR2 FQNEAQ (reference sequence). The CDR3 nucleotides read TGTGCCAGCAGCTCCAGTGGAGGACAGTTTCGAAGTCAGCCCCAGCATTTT. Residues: CASSSSGGQFRSQPQHF.

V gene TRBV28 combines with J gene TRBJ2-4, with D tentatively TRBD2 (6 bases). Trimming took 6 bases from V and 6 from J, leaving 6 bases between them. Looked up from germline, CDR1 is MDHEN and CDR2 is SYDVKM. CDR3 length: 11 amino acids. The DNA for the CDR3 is TGTGCCAGCAGGGGGGGAAACATTCAGTACTTC. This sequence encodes CASRGGNIQYF. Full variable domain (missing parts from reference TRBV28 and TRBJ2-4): DVKVTQSSRYLVKRTGEKVFLECVQDMDHENMFWYRQDPGLGLRLIYFSYDVKMKEKGDIPEGYSVSREKKERFSLILESASTNQTSMYLCASRGGNIQYFGAGTRLSVL.

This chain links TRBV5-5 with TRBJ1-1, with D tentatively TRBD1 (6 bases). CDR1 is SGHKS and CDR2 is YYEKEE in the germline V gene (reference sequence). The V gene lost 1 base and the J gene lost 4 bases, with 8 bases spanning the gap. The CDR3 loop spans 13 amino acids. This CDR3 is CASSLRGATEAFF. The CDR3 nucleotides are TGTGCCAGCAGCTTGAGGGGGGCCACTGAAGCTTTCTTT.

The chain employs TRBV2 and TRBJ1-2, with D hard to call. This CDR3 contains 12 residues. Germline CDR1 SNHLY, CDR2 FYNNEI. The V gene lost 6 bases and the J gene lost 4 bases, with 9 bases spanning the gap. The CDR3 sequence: CASRSEFYGYTF. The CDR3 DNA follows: TGTGCCAGCAGATCAGAGTTCTATGGCTACACCTTC. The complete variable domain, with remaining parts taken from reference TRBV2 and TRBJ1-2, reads EPEVTQTPSHQVTQMGQEVILRCVPISNHLYFYWYRQILGQKVEFLVSFYNNEISEKSEIFDDQFSVERPDGSNFTLKIRSTKLEDSAMYFCASRSEFYGYTFGSGTRLTVV.

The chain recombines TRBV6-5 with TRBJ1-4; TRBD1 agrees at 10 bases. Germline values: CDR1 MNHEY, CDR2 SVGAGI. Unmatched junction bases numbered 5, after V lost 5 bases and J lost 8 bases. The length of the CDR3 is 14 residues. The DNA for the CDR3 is TGTGCCAGCAGTACCGACAGGGGGCGAGAAAAACTGTTTTTT. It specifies CASSTDRGREKLFF.

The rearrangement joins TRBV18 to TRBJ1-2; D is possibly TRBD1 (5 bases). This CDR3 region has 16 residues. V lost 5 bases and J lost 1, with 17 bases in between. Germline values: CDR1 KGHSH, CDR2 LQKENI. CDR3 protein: CASSGTGAGLNYGYTF. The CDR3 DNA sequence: TGTGCCAGCTCAGGCACTGGGGCAGGACTTAACTATGGCTACACCTTC. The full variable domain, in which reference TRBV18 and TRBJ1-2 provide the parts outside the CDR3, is NAGVMQNPRHLVRRRGQEARLRCSPMKGHSHVYWYRQLPEEGLKFMVYLQKENIIDESGMPKERFSAEFPKEGPSILRIQQVVRGDSAAYFCASSGTGAGLNYGYTFGSGTRLTVV.